Listed below are T cell receptor beta chains from one sample, sequenced in a study of T-cell memory formation after mild COVID-19. TCRdb reprocessed the 5' RACE reads with MiXCR, giving one entry per CDR3 protein. The data contain 300,000 to 400,000 distinct CDR3 sequences, 12% to 15% of them singletons. The sample taken for sequencing was PBMCs or a T cell subset sorted from them (not recorded which). Source of these receptors: a man aged 18 to 29 who had mild COVID-19 (a few samples of this study predate the infection). Cell type and time point are not known. Both conserved end residues are part of each CDR3. D genes are given only for firm matches. Part of the rows lack a size; the others show once, few, many or a class for expanded clones.

J	D	V	size	DNA	CDR3
TRBJ2-7	TRBD2	TRBV20-1	few	TGCAGTGCTAGCCCGGGACTAGCGGATGAGCAGTACTTC	CSASPGLADEQYF
TRBJ1-6	TRBD1	TRBV3-1	.	TGTGCCAGCGGCCACACCTGGGACAGGAGAGGGTCACCCCTCCACTTT	CASGHTWDRRGSPLHF
TRBJ1-1	.	TRBV11-1	.	TGTGCCAGCAGCCCTGACATATGGGGCACTGAAGCTTTCTTT	CASSPDIWGTEAFF
TRBJ2-1	.	TRBV10-3	.	TGTGCCATCAGTGAGTCAAGGGGCGGGAATGAGCAGTTCTTC	CAISESRGGNEQFF
TRBJ1-5	.	TRBV6-5	.	TGTGCCAGTAGGGCCCCGGGGAGCAATCAGCCCCAGCATTTT	CASRAPGSNQPQHF
TRBJ2-5	TRBD2	TRBV6-6	.	TGTGCCAGCAGTTACGGCGGGGGTCGAGCCGAGACCCAGTACTTC	CASSYGGGRAETQYF
TRBJ1-5	.	TRBV3-1	.	TGTGCCAGCAGCCAAGATACCGGGGGTCAGCCCCAGCATTTT	CASSQDTGGQPQHF
TRBJ2-3	TRBD2	TRBV24-1	.	TGTGCCACCAGTGATCATTCACTAGCGGGGTCACTGGGAGATACGCAGTATTTT	CATSDHSLAGSLGDTQYF
TRBJ2-4	.	TRBV6-6	once	TGTGCCAGCAGTCACCCCCCCGACAGGAACATTCAGTACTTC	CASSHPPDRNIQYF
TRBJ2-7	TRBD2	TRBV13	.	TGTGCCAGCAGCTCACGACTAGCGGGGGGCCTCTACGAGCAGTACTTC	CASSSRLAGGLYEQYF
TRBJ1-6	.	TRBV6-6	.	TGTGCCAGCAGTTACACGGCGGCTGGGAGTACTTCACCCCTCCACTTT	CASSYTAAGSTSPLHF
TRBJ1-5	.	TRBV6-2/TRBV6-3	few	TGTGCCAGCAGTTACACGGGCGATAGCAATCAGCCCCAGCATTTT	CASSYTGDSNQPQHF
TRBJ2-1	.	TRBV6-2/TRBV6-3	.	TGTGCCAGCAGATCGGTCTACAATGAGCAGTTCTTC	CASRSVYNEQFF
TRBJ2-5	TRBD2	TRBV3-1	.	TGTGCCAGCAGCCGAGAGGGACTAGGAATAGGAGAGACCCAGTACTTC	CASSREGLGIGETQYF
TRBJ2-1	TRBD1	TRBV29-1	few	TGCAGCGTTGATACGAGACAGGGTACATACAATGAGCAGTTCTTC	CSVDTRQGTYNEQFF
TRBJ1-2	TRBD1	TRBV2	few	TGTGCCAGCAGTGAAGCGGGACAGGGTTATGGCTACACCTTC	CASSEAGQGYGYTF
TRBJ2-3	.	TRBV20-1	.	TGCAGTGCTAGCGACCCACAGGGCTCGCGCACAGATACGCAGTATTTT	CSASDPQGSRTDTQYF
TRBJ2-1	.	TRBV6-2/TRBV6-3	.	TGTGCCAGCAGTAAGACTGACTACAATGAGCAGTTCTTC	CASSKTDYNEQFF
TRBJ2-2	.	TRBV20-1	many	TGCAGTGGAAGACATCTAACCGGGGAGCTGTTTTTT	CSGRHLTGELFF
TRBJ1-5	.	TRBV10-3	.	TGTGCCATCAGTGAGTCGATCAGCCATCCCCAGCATTTT	CAISESISHPQHF
TRBJ1-1	.	TRBV5-6	few	TGTGCCAGCAGCCGTACAGCTAACACTGAAGCTTTCTTT	CASSRTANTEAFF
TRBJ1-5	TRBD1	TRBV7-2	few	TGTGCCAGCAGCTTAGTCCTCGGACAGGCGTTCTCTCAGCCCCAGCATTTT	CASSLVLGQAFSQPQHF
TRBJ1-1	.	TRBV20-1	.	TGCAGTGCTGATCCCTCTCAGTACAGCACTGAAGCTTTCTTT	CSADPSQYSTEAFF
TRBJ1-2	.	TRBV5-1	many	TGCGCCAGCAGCTTGGACAGGGCTAACTATGGCTACACCTTC	CASSLDRANYGYTF
TRBJ1-4	TRBD1	TRBV7-2	few	TGTGCCAGCAGCTTGGACAGGGTTAATGAAAAACTGTTTTTT	CASSLDRVNEKLFF
TRBJ2-7	.	TRBV29-1	few	TGCAGCGTGGCTGCCGGTTCCTACGAGCAGTACTTC	CSVAAGSYEQYF
TRBJ1-6	.	TRBV4-1	many	TGCGCCAGCAGCCAAGTTGCTAATTCACCCCTCCACTTT	CASSQVANSPLHF
TRBJ1-6	.	TRBV20-1	few	TGCAGTGCTAGAGATTATGGGGGGTCACCCCTCCACTTT	CSARDYGGSPLHF
TRBJ2-1	.	TRBV7-3	.	TGTGCCAGCAGCTTAAGTTCCTGGGGGGCTAATGAGCAGTTCTTC	CASSLSSWGANEQFF
TRBJ1-3	.	TRBV7-6	.	TGTGCCAGCAGCCAGCCCCTGAGGTCTTCCGGAAACACCATATATTTT	CASSQPLRSSGNTIYF
TRBJ1-2	.	TRBV14	few	TGTGCCAGCAGCCAACAAACAGTGGGACTCTATGGCTACACCTTC	CASSQQTVGLYGYTF
TRBJ2-2	.	TRBV7-9	.	TGTGCCAGCAGCGTGCCTAGCGCGAACACCGGGGAGCTGTTTTTT	CASSVPSANTGELFF
TRBJ2-3	.	TRBV4-3	many	TGCGCCAGCAGCCAAGATCGGGGCACAGATACGCAGTATTTT	CASSQDRGTDTQYF
TRBJ1-1	TRBD1	TRBV5-6	few	TGTGCCAGCAGGAGGACAGGAGCGGTAGTTAAAGCTTTCTTT	CASRRTGAVVKAFF
TRBJ1-6	.	TRBV20-1	.	TGCAGTGCTAGAATCGGGTCTGGGAATAATTCACCCCTCCACTTT	CSARIGSGNNSPLHF
TRBJ1-2	.	TRBV5-1	.	TGCGCCAGCAGCTTGTCAGGGCCCTTCGGGGGCTACACCTTC	CASSLSGPFGGYTF
TRBJ1-2	.	TRBV7-9	few	TGTGCCAGCAGAGCCCCAGACATCAACTATGGCTACACCTTC	CASRAPDINYGYTF
TRBJ2-3	.	TRBV11-2	.	TGTGCCAGCAGTCAGACGGGACGCAGCACAGATACGCAGTATTTT	CASSQTGRSTDTQYF
TRBJ2-7	TRBD2	TRBV18	few	TGTGCCAGCTCACCCTCTCGGACTAGCTATCACGAGCAGTACTTC	CASSPSRTSYHEQYF
TRBJ2-5	TRBD2	TRBV6-1	.	TGTGCCAGCAGTGTGCTAGCGGGGGAACAAGAGACCCAGTACTTC	CASSVLAGEQETQYF
TRBJ1-1	TRBD1	TRBV7-2	.	TGTGCCAGCAGCTTAGTTAGAGGACAGGGAAGAACTGAAGCTTTCTTT	CASSLVRGQGRTEAFF
TRBJ1-5	TRBD1	TRBV20-1	.	TGCAGTGGGGGACAGAATAGCAATCAGCCCCAGCATTTT	CSGGQNSNQPQHF
TRBJ1-2	.	TRBV12-3/TRBV12-4	.	TGTGCCAGCAGTTTAGATGTCAGGGTACCCTACGGCTACACCTTC	CASSLDVRVPYGYTF